Included here is one TCR beta chain sequence, with context. Method: immunoSEQ multiplex PCR; TCRdb's copy keeps in-frame clones and lacks some. In the table there are about 130,000 clones, roughly 95% of which are singletons. This entry comes from a study of T cell changes during pregnancy in multiple sclerosis. CDR1 and CDR2 from the germline V gene are SGHRS and YFSETQ. The CDR3 consists of 13 residues. Trimming pared 4 bases from V and 11 bases from J, leaving 18 bases between. The chain joins TRBV5-1 to TRBJ1-1; the D gene is possibly TRBD1 (5 bases). The sequenced sample was peripheral blood, obtained after pregnancy. The sequence was obtained from a female donor with multiple sclerosis, enrolled in a pregnancy study. The CDR3 protein is CASSPGGGSAAFF. DNA of the CDR3: TGCGCCAGCAGCCCCGGGGGGGGGAGTGCCGCTTTCTTT.